A single sample gave rise to the 11 T cell receptor beta chains below, sequenced in a study of CD8+CD57+ T cells in acquired aplastic anemia (dated by TCRdb to between 2017 and 2018). Instrument used: Illumina HiSeq 2000. Genomic DNA served as template for TCR beta VDJ combination and CDR3 sequence profiling. The public reads were reprocessed in TCRdb via fastp at Q25 and MiXCR, keeping in-frame beta chains. All rows with the same CDR3 protein become a single entry with the most common DNA and genes. The sample contains roughly 180,000 distinct CDR3 sequences, around 65% of them found a single time. The ten biggest clones cover just over 45% of the sample. Sequenced sample: sorted CD4+, CD8+, or CD8+CD57+ T cells (not recorded which) from PBMCs. The receptors originated from a human donor with severe aplastic anemia or a healthy control (not recorded which).

The chain employs TRBV6-5 and TRBJ1-1; D unresolved. The CDR3 spans 15 residues. The germline V gene has CDR1 MNHEY and CDR2 SVGAGI. Trimming cost V 6 bases and J 6 bases, with 20 bases left between them. DNA for the CDR3: TGTGCCAGCAGACCCTCATTCTCCTCGGACGCTGAAGCTTTCTTT. It codes for CASRPSFSSDAEAFF.

V is TRBV2 and J is TRBJ1-1, with D tentatively TRBD1 (5 bases). With 9 bases removed from V and 1 base from J, the gap between germline ends came to 9 bases. The germline gives CDR1 SNHLY, CDR2 FYNNEI. The CDR3 consists of 12 residues. The chain's CDR3 is CARSQGNTEAFF. The CDR3 DNA is TGTGCCAGATCCCAGGGGAACACTGAAGCTTTCTTT.

V gene TRBV15 combines with J gene TRBJ2-1, with 13 bases fitting TRBD2. Germline CDR1 reads LNHNV; CDR2 reads YYDKDF (reference sequence). The trim removed 3 bases at V and 6 bases at J, leaving 5 bases unmatched. The CDR3 is 16 residues long. In nucleotides, the CDR3 is TGTGCCACCAGCAGGGAACTAGCGGGAGGGTTCAATGAGCAGTTCTTC. Translated: CATSRELAGGFNEQFF.

The chain combines TRBV20-1 with TRBJ2-3, with TRBD2 identical over 7 bases. The ends lost 7 bases at V and 5 bases at J; junction bases unmatched: 15. CDR1 is DFQATT and CDR2 is SNEGSKA in the germline V gene (reference sequence). The CDR3 spans 15 residues. CDR3 bases: TGCAGTGGGTGTCTAGCGGCGTCAAGCGGAGATACGCAGTATTTT. Translated, it gives CSGCLAASSGDTQYF.

The chain has TRBV5-6 and TRBJ2-2, with TRBD1 matching over 9 bases. From germline, CDR1 is SGHDT and CDR2 YYEEEE. Trimming removed 4 bases from V and 7 bases from J; junction bases left unmatched: 11. The CDR3 spans 16 residues. The CDR3 DNA reads TGTGCCAGCAGCATACCGGGACAGGGCTCCAACGGGGAGCTGTTTTTT. Translation: CASSIPGQGSNGELFF. The variable domain in full, completed from reference TRBV5-6 and TRBJ2-2, reads DAGVTQSPTHLIKTRGQQVTLRCSPKSGHDTVSWYQQALGQGPQFIFQYYEEEERQRGNFPDRFSGHQFPNYSSELNVNALLLGDSALYLCASSIPGQGSNGELFFGEGSRLTVL.

The rearrangement uses TRBV15 and TRBJ2-7; D assignment may be TRBD1 or TRBD2 (9 bases each). Germline V gene sequence: CDR1 LNHNV, CDR2 YYDKDF (reference sequence). Trimming took 5 bases from V and 5 from J, leaving 22 bases between them. The CDR3 has 16 amino acids. In DNA form, the CDR3 reads TGTGCCACCAGCGGGACAGGGACTAGCCTAATCAACGAGCAGTACTTC. As protein: CATSGTGTSLINEQYF.

Turning to this clonotype: A much larger clonotype is one base distant, so this may be a read error. The chain joins TRBV12-3 or TRBV12-4 to TRBJ2-7; the D is unclear. CDR3 length: 16 amino acids. Trimming left V 6 bases short and J 2 bases short, with 20 bases between. CDR3 loop: CASSHRVGPATYEQYF. For the CDR3, the DNA is TGTGCCAGCAGCCACCGAGTTGGACCCGCGACCTACGAGCAGTACTTC.

The chain uses TRBV7-9 and TRBJ2-1; 12 bases map to TRBD2. V was pared by 5 bases and J by 4 bases, with 3 bases of the junction left unmatched. Germline V CDR1 and CDR2: SEHNR, FQNEAQ (reference sequence). This CDR3 has 15 amino acids. CDR3 DNA sequence: TGTGCCAGCAGCCATGGACTAGCGGGATACAATGAGCAGTTCTTC. As protein: CASSHGLAGYNEQFF.

This clonotype was observed at least ten times. The chain employs TRBV12-3 or TRBV12-4 and TRBJ2-7; weak D call: TRBD1 (6 bases). The CDR3 runs to 13 residues. Trimming shortened V by 7 bases and J by 3 bases, and 13 bases separated the two germline ends. In nucleotides, the CDR3 is TGTGCCAGCACCGCGGACAGATTCTACGAGCAGTACTTC. Encoded protein: CASTADRFYEQYF.

A few counts support this clonotype. The chain combines TRBV7-8 with TRBJ1-1; D not certain. Trimming stripped 4 bases from V and 0 bases from J, with 9 bases between. Looked up from germline, CDR1 is SGHVS and CDR2 is FQNEAQ. The CDR3 runs to 14 residues. CDR3 DNA sequence: TGTGCCAGCAGCTCGACGGTGATGAACACTGAAGCTTTCTTT. It specifies CASSSTVMNTEAFF.

V usage is TRBV6-5 and J usage is TRBJ1-6, with D perhaps matching TRBD1 (6 bases). CDR3 length: 13 amino acids. Trimming shortened V by 7 bases and J by 10 bases, and 14 bases separated the two germline ends. Germline-derived CDR1 and CDR2 are MNHEY and SVGAGI. The DNA for the CDR3 is TGTGCCAGCATGCGGCAGGGGAAGTCACCCCTCCACTTT. It specifies CASMRQGKSPLHF.